This TCR beta chain was observed in a study of blood T cell repertoires in COVID-19. Each participant's cohort was designated according to participant-reported clinical history. The CDR3 has 14 amino acids. V dropped 4 bases and J dropped 9; count of bases not matched to a gene: 7. Looked up from germline, CDR1 is ENHRY and CDR2 is SYGVKD. Profiling relied on immunoSEQ multiplex PCR, and the TCRdb table lists in-frame clones only, not all of them. Of roughly 250,000 clones listed, roughly 86% are singletons. Sequenced: PBMCs or T cells enriched from blood (not recorded which). The gene calls are TRBV10-3 and TRBJ2-5, with 11 bases that match TRBD2. The TCR was taken from a woman in her forties or fifties who had recovered from COVID-19. In DNA form, the CDR3 reads TGTGCCATCAGTGTCGGGACTAGCGGAGTGGCCCAGTACTTC. It specifies CAISVGTSGVAQYF.